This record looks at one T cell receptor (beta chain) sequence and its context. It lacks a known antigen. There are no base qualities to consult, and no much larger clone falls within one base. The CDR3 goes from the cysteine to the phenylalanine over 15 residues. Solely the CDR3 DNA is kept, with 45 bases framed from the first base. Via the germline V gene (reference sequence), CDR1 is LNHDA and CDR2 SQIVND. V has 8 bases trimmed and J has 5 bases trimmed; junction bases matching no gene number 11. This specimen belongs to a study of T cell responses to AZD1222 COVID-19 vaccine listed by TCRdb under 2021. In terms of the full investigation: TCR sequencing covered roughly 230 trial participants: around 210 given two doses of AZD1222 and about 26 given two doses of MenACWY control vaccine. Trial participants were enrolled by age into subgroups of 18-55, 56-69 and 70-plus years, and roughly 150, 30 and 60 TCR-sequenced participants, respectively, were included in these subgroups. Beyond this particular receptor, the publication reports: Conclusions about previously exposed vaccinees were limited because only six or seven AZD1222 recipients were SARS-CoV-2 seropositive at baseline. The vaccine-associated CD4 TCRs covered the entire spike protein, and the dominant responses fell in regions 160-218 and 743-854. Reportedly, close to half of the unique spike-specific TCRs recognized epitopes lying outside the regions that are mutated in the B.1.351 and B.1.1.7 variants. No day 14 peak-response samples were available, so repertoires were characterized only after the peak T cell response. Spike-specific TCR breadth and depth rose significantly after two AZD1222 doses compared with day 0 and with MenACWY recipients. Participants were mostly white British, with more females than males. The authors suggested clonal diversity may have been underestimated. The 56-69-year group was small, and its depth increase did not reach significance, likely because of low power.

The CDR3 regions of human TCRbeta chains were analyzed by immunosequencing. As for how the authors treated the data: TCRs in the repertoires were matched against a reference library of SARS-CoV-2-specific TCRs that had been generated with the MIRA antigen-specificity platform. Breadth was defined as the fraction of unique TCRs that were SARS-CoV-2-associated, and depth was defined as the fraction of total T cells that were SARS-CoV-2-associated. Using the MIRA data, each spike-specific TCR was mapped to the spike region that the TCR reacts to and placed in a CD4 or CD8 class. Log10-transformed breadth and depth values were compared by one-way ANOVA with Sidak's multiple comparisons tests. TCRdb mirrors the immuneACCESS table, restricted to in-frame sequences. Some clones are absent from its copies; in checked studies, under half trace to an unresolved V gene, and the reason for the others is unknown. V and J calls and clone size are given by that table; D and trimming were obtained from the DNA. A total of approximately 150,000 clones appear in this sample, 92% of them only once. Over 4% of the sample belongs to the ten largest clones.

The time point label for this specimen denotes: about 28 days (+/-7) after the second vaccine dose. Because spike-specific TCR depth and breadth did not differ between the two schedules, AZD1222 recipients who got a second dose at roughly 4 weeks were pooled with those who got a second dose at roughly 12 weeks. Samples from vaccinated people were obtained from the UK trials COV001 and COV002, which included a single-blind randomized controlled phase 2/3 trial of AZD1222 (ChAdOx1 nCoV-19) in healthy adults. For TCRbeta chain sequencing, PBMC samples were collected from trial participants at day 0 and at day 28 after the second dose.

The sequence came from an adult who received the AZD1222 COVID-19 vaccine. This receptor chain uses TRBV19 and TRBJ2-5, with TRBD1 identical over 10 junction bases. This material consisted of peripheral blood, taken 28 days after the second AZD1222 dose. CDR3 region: CASCTTGGDMETQYF. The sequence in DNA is TGTGCCAGTTGTACGACAGGGGGCGATATGGAGACCCAGTACTTC.